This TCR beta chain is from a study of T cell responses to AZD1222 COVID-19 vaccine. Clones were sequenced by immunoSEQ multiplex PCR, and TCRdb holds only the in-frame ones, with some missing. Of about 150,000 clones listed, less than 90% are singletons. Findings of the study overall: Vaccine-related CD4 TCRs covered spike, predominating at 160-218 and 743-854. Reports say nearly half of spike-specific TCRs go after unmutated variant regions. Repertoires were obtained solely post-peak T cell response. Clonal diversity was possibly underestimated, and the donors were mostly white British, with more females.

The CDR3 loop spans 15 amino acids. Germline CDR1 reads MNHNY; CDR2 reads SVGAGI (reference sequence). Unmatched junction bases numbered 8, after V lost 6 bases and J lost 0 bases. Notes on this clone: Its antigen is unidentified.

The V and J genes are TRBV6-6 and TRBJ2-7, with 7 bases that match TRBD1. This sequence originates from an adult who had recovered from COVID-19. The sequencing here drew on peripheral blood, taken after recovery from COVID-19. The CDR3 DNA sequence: TGTGCCAGCAGAGACCCGGGACAGCCCTCCTACGAGCAGTACTTC. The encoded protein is CASRDPGQPSYEQYF.